This paragraph covers one T cell receptor (beta chain) sequence. CDR1 LNHDA and CDR2 SQIVND come from the germline V gene (reference sequence). V shed 6 bases and J 5 bases; nucleotides not matched to a gene: 11. The CDR3 runs to 15 residues. The source of the sample is a study of blood T cell repertoires in COVID-19. Using immunoSEQ multiplex PCR, the repertoire was profiled, and TCRdb retains in-frame clones only, with some absent. The sample holds about 260,000 clones, about 80% seen once. The genes are TRBV19 and TRBJ2-5; 8 nucleotides line up with TRBD2. This clonotype was obtained from a woman of 80 years or more with acute or convalescent COVID-19. The sample taken for sequencing was peripheral blood. DNA of the CDR3: TGTGCCAGTAGCCTCGGACTAGCTCTGGGGGAGACCCAGTACTTC. It encodes CASSLGLALGETQYF. Based on the CDR3 plus reference TRBV19 and TRBJ2-5, the full variable domain is DGGITQSPKYLFRKEGQNVTLSCEQNLNHDAMYWYRQDPGQGLRLIYYSQIVNDFQKGDIAEGYSVSREKKESFPLTVTSAQKNPTAFYLCASSLGLALGETQYFGPGTRLLVL.